This T cell receptor beta chain was sequenced during a study of CD8 T cells in ankylosing spondylitis. General study points: One TCR beta motif, made up of 7 or 8 highly homologous variants, appeared characteristic of ankylosing spondylitis blood. Disease-linked clones displayed a CD8+ phenotype and appeared relatively rarely in peripheral blood.

TCRdb reprocessed the 5' RACE reads with MiXCR, giving one entry per CDR3 protein. Of roughly 300,000 distinct CDR3 sequences listed, 6.5% to 10% were seen once; the top ten hold more than 12%. This clonotype was seen at least ten times. What it binds is not known. The ends were cut back, 5 bases at V and 1 base at J, with 18 bases in the middle. CDR3 size: 15 residues. Germline V gives CDR1 DFQATT, CDR2 SNEGSKA (reference sequence). This chain connects TRBV20-1 to TRBJ2-7; D is possibly TRBD1 or TRBD2 (6 bases each). Sample: blood, either unsorted or a sorted T cell fraction (not recorded which). The receptor was isolated from a male donor with ankylosing spondylitis. The CDR3 region is CSAGGGGLGSYEQYF. The DNA for the CDR3 is TGCAGTGCTGGAGGAGGGGGACTCGGGTCCTACGAGCAGTACTTC.